Listed below are T cell receptor beta chains from one sample, sequenced in a study of blood T cell repertoires in COVID-19. TCRdb keeps only in-frame clones here, not all; method: immunoSEQ multiplex PCR. Among some 500,000 clones listed, around 90% were seen once. Sequencing was performed on peripheral blood. All receptors derive from a woman between 45 and 65 years old with COVID-19, enrolled during active disease. CDR3s include the opening cysteine and the closing phenylalanine or tryptophan. The D gene is left open where the match is weak. Rows give clone size only sometimes, using once, few, many, or a class for an expanded clone.

clone_size d_call j_call v_call cdr3_nt cdr3_aa
. . TRBJ2-5 TRBV5-1 TGCGCCAGCAGCCACCGACCCCGGGGGGAGACCCAGTACTTC CASSHRPRGETQYF
. TRBD1 TRBJ1-2 TRBV6-1 TGTGCCAGCAGTGAAGCCTGGGGACAGGGAGGTAGCTACACCTTC CASSEAWGQGGSYTF
. . TRBJ1-1 TRBV6-2/TRBV6-3 TGTGCCAGCAGTTTAGCAGGGGCGGCTTTCTTT CASSLAGAAFF
. . TRBJ1-2 TRBV29-1 TGCAGCACTAATAAACCGGGGGGCAGCGTAGGGTATGGCTACACCTTC CSTNKPGGSVGYGYTF
. TRBD1 TRBJ1-2 TRBV3-1/TRBV3-2 TGTGCCAGCAGCCAATGGACAGGGGGACGCTATGGCTACACCTTC CASSQWTGGRYGYTF
. TRBD2 TRBJ2-3 TRBV19 TGTGCCAGTAGTTTTAGCGGGGCTCCTAGCACAGATACGCAGTATTTT CASSFSGAPSTDTQYF
. . TRBJ2-2 TRBV24-1 TGTGCCACTCGGTACAGGGACGGGGAGCTGTTTTTT CATRYRDGELFF
. . TRBJ2-5 TRBV14 TGTGCCAGCAGCCATCTCAGGCAAGAGACCCAGTACTTC CASSHLRQETQYF
. TRBD1 TRBJ1-1 TRBV5-6 TGTGCCAGCAGCGTCCGGACAGGGGGGACTGAAGCTTTCTTT CASSVRTGGTEAFF
. TRBD1 TRBJ1-1 TRBV18 TGTGCCAGCTCCCCGGGACAGGGGTACACTGAAGCTTTCTTT CASSPGQGYTEAFF
. TRBD1 TRBJ1-2 TRBV19 TGTGCCAGCCCGACAGGGTTGGGCTACACCTTC CASPTGLGYTF
. . TRBJ1-6 TRBV30 TGTGCCTGGACACCAACGCGGAATTCACCCCTCCACTTT CAWTPTRNSPLHF
. . TRBJ2-7 TRBV13 TGTGCCAGCAGCTTGAGGCACGAGCAGTACTTC CASSLRHEQYF
. TRBD1 TRBJ1-2 TRBV12-5 TGTGCTAGTGGTTTGACAGGGGGCAAGGGCTACACCTTC CASGLTGGKGYTF
once TRBD1 TRBJ1-4 TRBV5-1 TGCGCCAGCAGCCAGGGGGACGGGAATGAAAAACTGTTTTTT CASSQGDGNEKLFF